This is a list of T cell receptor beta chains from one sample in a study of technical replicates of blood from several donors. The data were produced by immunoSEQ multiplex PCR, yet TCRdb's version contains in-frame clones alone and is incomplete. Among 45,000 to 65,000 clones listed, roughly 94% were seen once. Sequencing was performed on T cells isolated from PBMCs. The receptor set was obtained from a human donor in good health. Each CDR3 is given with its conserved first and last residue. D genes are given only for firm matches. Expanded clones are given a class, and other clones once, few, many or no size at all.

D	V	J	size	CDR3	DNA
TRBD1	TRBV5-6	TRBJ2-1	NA	CASSGWTGVGNEQFF	TGTGCCAGCAGCGGGTGGACAGGGGTGGGCAATGAGCAGTTCTTC
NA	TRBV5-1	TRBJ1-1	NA	CASSPTFFGTEAFF	TGCGCCAGCAGCCCTACGTTTTTCGGGACTGAAGCTTTCTTT
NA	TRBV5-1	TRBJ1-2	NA	CASSLDRLGDGYTF	TGCGCCAGCAGCTTGGACAGATTAGGGGATGGCTACACCTTC
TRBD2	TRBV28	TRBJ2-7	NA	CASSRLAGASYEQYF	TGTGCCAGCAGTAGACTAGCGGGAGCTTCGTACGAGCAGTACTTC
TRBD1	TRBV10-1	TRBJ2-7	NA	CASSESQGVTYF	TGCGCCAGCAGTGAGTCTCAGGGGGTCACGTACTTC
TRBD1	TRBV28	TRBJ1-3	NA	CASSPGQSSGNTIYF	TGTGCCAGCAGCCCGGGACAGAGCTCTGGAAACACCATATATTTT
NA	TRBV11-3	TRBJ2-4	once	CASSLQGRGAKNIQYF	TGTGCCAGCAGCTTACAGGGGCGAGGGGCCAAAAACATTCAGTACTTC
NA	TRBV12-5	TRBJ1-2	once	CASGLVFDPGPLGYTF	TGTGCTAGTGGTTTGGTATTTGACCCAGGCCCCCTGGGCTACACCTTC
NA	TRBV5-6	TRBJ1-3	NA	CASTGEWAGNTIYF	TGTGCCAGCACTGGGGAGTGGGCAGGAAACACCATATATTTT
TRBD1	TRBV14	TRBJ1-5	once	CASTWTGGWSQHF	TGTGCCAGCACCTGGACAGGGGGGTGGTCCCAGCATTTT
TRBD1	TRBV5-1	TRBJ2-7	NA	CASSLGTGGGEQYF	TGCGCCAGCAGCTTGGGGACAGGGGGAGGGGAGCAGTACTTC
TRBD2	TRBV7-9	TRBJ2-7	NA	CASSLGGETYEQYF	TGTGCCAGCAGCCTGGGGGGGGAGACCTACGAGCAGTACTTC
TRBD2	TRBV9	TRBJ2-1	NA	CASNEAGGYNEQFF	TGTGCCAGCAACGAAGCGGGGGGCTACAATGAGCAGTTCTTC
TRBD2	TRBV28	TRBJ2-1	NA	CASSLRLAGYNEQFF	TGTGCCAGCAGTCTTCGACTAGCGGGATACAATGAGCAGTTCTTC
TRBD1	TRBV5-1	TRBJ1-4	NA	CASSPWTGDHEKLFF	TGCGCCAGCAGCCCATGGACAGGGGACCATGAAAAACTGTTTTTT
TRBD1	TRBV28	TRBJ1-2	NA	CASSLGQGRGDYGYTF	TGTGCCAGCAGTCTGGGACAGGGGAGGGGGGACTATGGCTACACCTTC
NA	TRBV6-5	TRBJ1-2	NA	CASSYSWETYGYTF	TGTGCCAGCAGTTACTCCTGGGAGACCTATGGCTACACCTTC
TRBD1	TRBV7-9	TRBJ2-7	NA	CASSLGGQGYEQYF	TGTGCCAGCAGCTTAGGTGGACAGGGGTACGAGCAGTACTTC
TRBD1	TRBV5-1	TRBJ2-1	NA	CASWGQGALNEQFF	TGCGCCAGCTGGGGGCAGGGGGCGTTGAATGAGCAGTTCTTC
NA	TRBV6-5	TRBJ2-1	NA	CASSYQQGNEQFF	TGTGCCAGCAGTTACCAACAGGGCAATGAGCAGTTCTTC
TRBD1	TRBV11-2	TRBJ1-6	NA	CASGRTGNYNSPLHF	TGTGCCAGCGGTCGGACAGGGAACTATAATTCACCCCTCCACTTT
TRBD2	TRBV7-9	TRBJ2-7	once	CASEGNKRGSYEQYF	TGTGCCAGCGAGGGGAACAAGCGGGGCTCCTACGAGCAGTACTTC
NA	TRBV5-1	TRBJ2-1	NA	CASSLGAVPNEQFF	TGCGCCAGCAGCTTGGGAGCGGTGCCCAATGAGCAGTTCTTC
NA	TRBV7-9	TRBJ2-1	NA	CASSLDRSSRSLSYNEQFF	TGTGCCAGCAGCCTTGACAGGTCTTCCCGATCCCTCTCCTACAATGAGCAGTTCTTC
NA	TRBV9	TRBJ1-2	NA	CASSVVSGFTRDGYTF	TGTGCCAGCAGCGTAGTCTCAGGATTCACCAGGGATGGCTACACCTTC
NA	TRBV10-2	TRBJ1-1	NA	CASSEGSHGGQRGTEAFF	TGCGCCAGCAGTGAGGGCTCCCACGGGGGTCAAAGGGGCACTGAAGCTTTCTTT
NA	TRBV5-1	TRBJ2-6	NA	CASSLTDPGANVLTF	TGCGCCAGCAGCTTGACTGATCCTGGGGCCAACGTCCTGACTTTC
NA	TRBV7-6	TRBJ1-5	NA	CASSFSGQPQHF	TGTGCCAGCAGCTTCTCGGGTCAGCCCCAGCATTTT
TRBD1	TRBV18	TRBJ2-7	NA	CASSPRTGVYEQYF	TGTGCCAGCTCACCCAGGACAGGGGTCTACGAGCAGTACTTC
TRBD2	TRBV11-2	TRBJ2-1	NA	CASSSTSGRAGFF	TGTGCCAGCAGCTCGACTAGCGGGAGGGCCGGGTTCTTC
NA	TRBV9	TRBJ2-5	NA	CASSVGQGVRETQYF	TGTGCCAGCAGCGTTGGACAAGGGGTGAGAGAGACCCAGTACTTC
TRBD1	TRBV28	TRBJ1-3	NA	CASSPEDRVFGNTIYF	TGTGCCAGCAGCCCAGAGGACAGGGTATTTGGAAACACCATATATTTT
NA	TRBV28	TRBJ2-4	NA	CASSLGTLSQNIQYF	TGTGCCAGCAGTTTAGGTACTCTTTCCCAAAACATTCAGTACTTC
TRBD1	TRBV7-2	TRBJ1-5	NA	CASSQTHQTGGDQPQHF	TGTGCCAGCAGCCAGACTCACCAGACAGGGGGCGATCAGCCCCAGCATTTT
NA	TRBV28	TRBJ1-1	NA	CASLEQGNTEAFF	TGTGCCAGCCTCGAACAGGGGAACACTGAAGCTTTCTTT
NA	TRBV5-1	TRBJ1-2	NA	CASSIQLGGYGYTF	TGCGCCAGCAGCATCCAGCTGGGGGGGTATGGCTACACCTTC
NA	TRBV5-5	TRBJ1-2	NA	CASSAATVYGYTF	TGTGCCAGCAGCGCGGCGACAGTTTATGGCTACACCTTC
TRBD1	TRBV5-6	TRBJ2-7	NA	CASVDRGVYEQYF	TGTGCCAGCGTAGACAGGGGGGTATACGAGCAGTACTTC
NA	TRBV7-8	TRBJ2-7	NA	CASSLSRIEQYF	TGTGCCAGCAGCTTATCGCGTATCGAGCAGTACTTC
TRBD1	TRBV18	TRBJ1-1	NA	CASSPRQGKAHTEAFF	TGTGCCAGCTCACCCCGACAGGGGAAGGCTCACACTGAAGCTTTCTTT
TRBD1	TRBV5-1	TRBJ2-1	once	CASSSTGTGVALEQFF	TGCGCCAGCAGCTCAACCGGGACAGGGGTCGCCCTGGAGCAGTTCTTC
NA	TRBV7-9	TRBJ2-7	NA	CASSLKGYEQYF	TGTGCCAGCAGCTTAAAGGGGTACGAGCAGTACTTC
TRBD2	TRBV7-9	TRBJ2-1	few	CASRDPGLAGSSSYNEQFF	TGTGCCAGCAGGGATCCGGGACTAGCGGGTTCGAGCTCCTACAATGAGCAGTTCTTC
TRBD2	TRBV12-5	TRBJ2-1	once	CASGLVLRPGLANNEQFF	TGTGCTAGTGGTTTGGTACTTCGCCCGGGACTAGCGAACAATGAGCAGTTCTTC
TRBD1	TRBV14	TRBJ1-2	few	CASSQVGTDGYTF	TGTGCCAGCAGCCAAGTTGGGACAGATGGCTACACCTTC
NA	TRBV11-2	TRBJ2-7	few	CASSPPSSRWGREQYF	TGTGCCAGCAGCCCCCCCTCCTCTAGGTGGGGCAGGGAGCAGTACTTC
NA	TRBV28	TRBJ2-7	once	CASRGEVKGYEQYF	TGTGCCAGCAGGGGAGAGGTTAAGGGCTACGAGCAGTACTTC